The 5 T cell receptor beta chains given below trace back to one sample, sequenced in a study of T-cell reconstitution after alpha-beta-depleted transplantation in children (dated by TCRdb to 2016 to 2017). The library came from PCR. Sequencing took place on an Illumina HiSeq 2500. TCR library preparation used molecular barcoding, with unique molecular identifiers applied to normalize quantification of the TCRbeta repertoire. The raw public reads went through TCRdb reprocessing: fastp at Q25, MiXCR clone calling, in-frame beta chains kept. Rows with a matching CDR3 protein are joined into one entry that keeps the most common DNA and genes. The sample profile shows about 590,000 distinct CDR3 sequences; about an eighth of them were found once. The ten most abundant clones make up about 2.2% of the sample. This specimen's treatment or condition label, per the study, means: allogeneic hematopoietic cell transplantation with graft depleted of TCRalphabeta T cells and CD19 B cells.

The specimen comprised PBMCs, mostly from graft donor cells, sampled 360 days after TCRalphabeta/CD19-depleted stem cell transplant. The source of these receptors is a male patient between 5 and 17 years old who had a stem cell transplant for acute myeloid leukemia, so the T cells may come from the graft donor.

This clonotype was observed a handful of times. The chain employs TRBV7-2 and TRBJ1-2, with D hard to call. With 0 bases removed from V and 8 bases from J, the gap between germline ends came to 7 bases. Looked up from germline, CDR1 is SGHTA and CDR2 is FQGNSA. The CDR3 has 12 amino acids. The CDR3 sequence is CASSLASGGYTF. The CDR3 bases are TGTGCCAGCAGCTTAGCCTCAGGAGGCTACACCTTC.

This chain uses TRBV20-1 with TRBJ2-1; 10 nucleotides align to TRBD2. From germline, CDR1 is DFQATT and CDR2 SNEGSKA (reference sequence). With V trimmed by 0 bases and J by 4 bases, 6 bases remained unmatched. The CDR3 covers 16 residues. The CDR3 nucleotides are TGCAGTGCTAGAGATCGGGCTAGCGGGAGATACAATGAGCAGTTCTTC. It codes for CSARDRASGRYNEQFF.

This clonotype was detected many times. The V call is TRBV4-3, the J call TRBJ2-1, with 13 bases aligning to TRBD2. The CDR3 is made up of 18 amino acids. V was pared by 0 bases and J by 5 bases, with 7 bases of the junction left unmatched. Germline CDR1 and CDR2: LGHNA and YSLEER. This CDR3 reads CASSQDLGLAGVNNEQFF. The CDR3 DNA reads TGCGCCAGCAGCCAAGACCTTGGACTAGCGGGGGTTAACAATGAGCAGTTCTTC.

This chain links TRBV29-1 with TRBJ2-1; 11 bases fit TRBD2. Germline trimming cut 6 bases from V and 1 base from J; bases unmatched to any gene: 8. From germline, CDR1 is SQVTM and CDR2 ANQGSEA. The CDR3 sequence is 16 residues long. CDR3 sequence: CSVRSGTSGSYNEQFF. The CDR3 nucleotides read TGCAGCGTGAGATCCGGGACTAGCGGTTCCTACAATGAGCAGTTCTTC.

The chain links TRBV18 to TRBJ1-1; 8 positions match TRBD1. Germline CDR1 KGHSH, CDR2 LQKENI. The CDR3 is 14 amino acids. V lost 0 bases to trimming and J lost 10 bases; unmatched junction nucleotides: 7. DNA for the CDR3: TGTGCCAGCTCACCACCGAGTTCCGGGACAGGAGCTTTCTTT. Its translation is CASSPPSSGTGAFF. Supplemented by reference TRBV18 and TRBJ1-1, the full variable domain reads NAGVMQNPRHLVRRRGQEARLRCSPMKGHSHVYWYRQLPEEGLKFMVYLQKENIIDESGMPKERFSAEFPKEGPSILRIQQVVRGDSAAYFCASSPPSSGTGAFFGQGTRLTVV.